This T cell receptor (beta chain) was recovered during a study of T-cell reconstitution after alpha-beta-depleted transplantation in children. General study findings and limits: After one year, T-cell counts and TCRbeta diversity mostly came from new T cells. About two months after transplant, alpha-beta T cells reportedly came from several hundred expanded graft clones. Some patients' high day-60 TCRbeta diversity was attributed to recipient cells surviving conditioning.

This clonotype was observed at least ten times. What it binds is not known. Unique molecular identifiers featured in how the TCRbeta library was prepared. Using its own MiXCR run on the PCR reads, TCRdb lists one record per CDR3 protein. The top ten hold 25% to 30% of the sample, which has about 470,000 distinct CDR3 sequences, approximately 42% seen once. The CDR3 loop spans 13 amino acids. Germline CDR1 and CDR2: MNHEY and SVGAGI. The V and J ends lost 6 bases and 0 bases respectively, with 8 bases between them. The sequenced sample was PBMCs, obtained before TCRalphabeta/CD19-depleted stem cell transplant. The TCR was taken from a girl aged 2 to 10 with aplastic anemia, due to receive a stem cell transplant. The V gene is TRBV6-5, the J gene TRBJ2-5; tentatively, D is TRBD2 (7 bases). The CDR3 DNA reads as TGTGCCAGCAGAGGGGGGGACCAAGAGACCCAGTACTTC. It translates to CASRGGDQETQYF.